This T cell receptor beta chain was sequenced for a study of blood T cell repertoires in COVID-19. Study at large: Samples came from the United States, Italy and Spain, spanning acute and convalescent COVID-19. The analysed material was cDNA or gDNA that came from T cells, B-cell-depleted T cells, or PBMCs.

CDR1 MNHNS and CDR2 SASEGT come from the germline V gene. The V gene lost 2 bases and the J gene lost 5 bases, with 12 bases spanning the gap. This CDR3 comprises 14 residues. This clone was seen just once. How the authors handled the data: The assay estimated nucleated cells by amplifying reference gene primers. The method was immunoSEQ multiplex PCR; TCRdb's version includes in-frame clones alone and lacks a portion of them. V and J calls and clone size are copied from that table; D and trimming were computed from the DNA. In the table there are more than 85,000 clones, roughly 85% of which are singletons.

The material sequenced was peripheral blood. The receptor comes from a woman between 55 and 75 years old with acute or convalescent COVID-19. The chain has TRBV6-1 and TRBJ1-1; D perhaps matches TRBD1 (5 bases). CDR3 amino acids: CASSEYSGITEAFF. The DNA of the CDR3 is TGTGCCAGCAGTGAATACTCAGGGATTACTGAAGCTTTCTTT.